These 20 T cell receptor beta chains were sequenced from one sample in a study of PD-1 blockade in classical Hodgkin lymphoma (dated by TCRdb to 2019 to 2021). The sample's time point, from its label and the paper: cycle 2 day 1 (C2D1) of nivolumab. All trial patients had relapsed after autologous stem cell transplantation, with cohorts A, B and C differing in prior brentuximab vedotin exposure. To prepare the library, the immunoSEQ multiplex PCR assay was applied. Sourced from immuneACCESS, this table was stored by TCRdb with only in-frame sequences that have V and J called. A share of the clones is absent; for the studies checked, an unresolved V gene accounts for under half, and the remainder has no known explanation. A total of more than 70,000 clones appear in this sample, 80% to 95% of them only once. The biggest ten clones account for approximately 2.6% of the sample. The material was peripheral blood mononuclear cells (PBMCs), obtained before the second cycle of nivolumab. Receptor source: a human donor with classical Hodgkin lymphoma.

The V and J genes are TRBV27 and TRBJ2-5; 7 bases agree with TRBD1. Per germline, CDR1 MNHEY and CDR2 SMNVEV (reference sequence). The CDR3 covers 13 residues. J lost 11 bases, V lost 0 bases, and 6 bases had no gene match. Written as DNA, the CDR3 is TGTGCCAGCAGTTTATCCCAAGACAGGGTACAGTACTTC. Amino acids: CASSLSQDRVQYF.

The genes are TRBV27 and TRBJ2-1; 11 bases are shared with TRBD2. With V trimmed by 8 bases and J by 3 bases, 6 bases remained unmatched. CDR1 is MNHEY and CDR2 is SMNVEV in the germline V gene (reference sequence). The CDR3 contains 15 residues. This CDR3 reads CASALAGGRYNEQFF. In nucleotides, the CDR3 is TGTGCCAGCGCCTTAGCGGGAGGGCGCTACAATGAGCAGTTCTTC.

The gene calls are TRBV5-6 and TRBJ1-1; D is perhaps TRBD1 (6 bases). The length of the CDR3 is 12 residues. Germline V gene data show CDR1 as SGHDT and CDR2 as YYEEEE. The V end was cut by 3 bases, the J end by 6 bases, with 9 bases between. In nucleotides, the CDR3 is TGTGCCAGCAGCTCAGGGGTTGCTGAAGCTTTCTTT. Its translation is CASSSGVAEAFF.

This chain connects TRBV27 to TRBJ1-2, with D unresolved. This CDR3 region has 12 residues. Germline CDR1 is MNHEY and CDR2 is SMNVEV (reference sequence). Trimming removed 5 bases at V and 9 bases at J, with 13 bases between. CDR3 residues: CASSHPHSSYTF. The CDR3 nucleotides read TGTGCCAGCAGTCACCCGCACAGCAGCTACACCTTC.

This sequence joins TRBV5-1 and TRBJ2-7; TRBD1 matches at 11 bases. This CDR3 is built from 16 residues. Germline trimming cut 4 bases from V and 1 base from J; bases unmatched to any gene: 7. The germline V gene has CDR1 SGHRS and CDR2 YFSETQ. The CDR3 region has the DNA TGCGCCAGCAGCGTGGGGACAGGGGGAATTTCCTACGAGCAGTACTTC. Amino acids: CASSVGTGGISYEQYF.

This chain joins TRBV10-1 and TRBJ2-1, with TRBD2 matching over 7 bases. CDR1 WNHNN and CDR2 SYGVQD come from the germline V gene (reference sequence). The CDR3 runs 14 residues. V shed 3 bases and J 6 bases; nucleotides not matched to a gene: 5. This CDR3 reads CASSELATLNEQFF. In DNA, the CDR3 is TGCGCCAGCAGTGAACTAGCGACCCTCAATGAGCAGTTCTTC.

This clone was seen just once. J is TRBJ2-5 and V is TRBV2, with TRBD1 identical over 7 bases. The DNA end is more similar to TRBJ2-7, so the J call may be wrong. Germline CDR1 reads SNHLY; CDR2 reads FYNNEI. The CDR3 length is 15 residues. DNA of the CDR3: TGTGCCAGCAGACGAGACAGGGCCAACCACTACGAGCAGTACTTC. Its protein product is CASRRDRANHYEQYF.

V is TRBV7-9 and J is TRBJ2-1; possible D gene TRBD1, 6 bases. There are 15 residues in the CDR3. Germline CDR1 reads SEHNR; CDR2 reads FQNEAQ (reference sequence). V gave up 6 bases and J gave up 6 bases, with 18 bases separating them. Here the CDR3 DNA reads TGTGCCAGCAGTTATGGGGGCCGCCTTTTCAATGAGCAGTTCTTC. Translated: CASSYGGRLFNEQFF.

The chain couples TRBV30 to TRBJ1-1; 7 bases agree with TRBD1. Trimming took 3 bases from V and 3 from J; bases not matched to a gene: 7. Germline V gene data show CDR1 as GTSNPN and CDR2 as SVGIG (reference sequence). This CDR3 is built from 14 residues. The CDR3 spells CAWRTGVGDTEAFF. In DNA form, the CDR3 reads TGTGCCTGGAGAACAGGGGTTGGTGACACTGAAGCTTTCTTT. Combining the CDR3 with reference TRBV30 and TRBJ1-1 gives the whole variable domain SQTIHQWPATLVQPVGSPLSLECTVEGTSNPNLYWYRQAAGRGLQLLFYSVGIGQISSEVPQNLSASRPQDRQFILSSKKLLLSDSGFYLCAWRTGVGDTEAFFGQGTRLTVV.

The rearrangement links TRBV19 to TRBJ2-6, with TRBD1 matching 8 bases. CDR3 size: 19 residues. CDR1 and CDR2 (germline): LNHDA, SQIVND (reference sequence). V trimming: 6 bases; J trimming: 0 bases; junction bases outside the gene matches: 13. The DNA for the CDR3 is TGTGCCAGTAGAAGGGGACTCGACAGGGGATCCTCTGGGGCCAACGTCCTGACTTTC. Its translation: CASRRGLDRGSSGANVLTF.

The chain recombines TRBV9 with TRBJ1-1; D is unclear. The V gene lost 1 base and the J gene lost 4 bases, with 11 bases spanning the gap. Germline V lookup: CDR1 SGDLS, CDR2 YYNGEE. The CDR3 length is 14 residues. The CDR3 coding sequence is TGTGCCAGCAGCGTACCTACAGCGACCACTGAAGCTTTCTTT. Amino acids: CASSVPTATTEAFF.

The gene calls are TRBV6-1 and TRBJ2-7, with 8 bases identical to TRBD2. In germline, CDR1 is MNHNS, CDR2 SASEGT. The J segment lost 3 bases and the V segment lost 7 bases, leaving 11 bases of the junction unmatched. The CDR3 is made up of 15 amino acids. CDR3 residues: CASMRLAGSIYEQYF. Written as DNA, the CDR3 is TGTGCCAGCATGCGCCTAGCGGGTAGTATCTACGAGCAGTACTTC.

The rearrangement uses TRBV30 and TRBJ2-7; D is uncertain. V lost 2 bases to trimming and J lost 3 bases, with 5 bases between them. The CDR3 consists of 11 residues. Germline V CDR1 and CDR2: GTSNPN, SVGIG (reference sequence). In DNA, the CDR3 is TGTGCCTGGAGTACCAACTACGAGCAGTACTTC. It specifies CAWSTNYEQYF. The entire variable domain, with the rest obtained from reference TRBV30 and TRBJ2-7, is as follows: SQTIHQWPATLVQPVGSPLSLECTVEGTSNPNLYWYRQAAGRGLQLLFYSVGIGQISSEVPQNLSASRPQDRQFILSSKKLLLSDSGFYLCAWSTNYEQYFGPGTRLTVT.

The chain links TRBV9 to TRBJ2-7; 9 nucleotides agree with TRBD2. V shed 3 bases, J shed 1 base, and the junction held 8 bases outside the gene matches. CDR1 is SGDLS, CDR2 YYNGEE, per germline. This CDR3 spans 16 amino acids. CDR3 DNA sequence: TGTGCCAGCAGCGAAGGACTAGCGAATCCATCCTACGAGCAGTACTTC. Protein sequence: CASSEGLANPSYEQYF.

This clone is a singleton in its sample. The V gene is TRBV2, the J gene TRBJ2-4; 7 nucleotides match TRBD1. V gave up 4 bases and J gave up 1 base; unmatched junction bases: 7. The CDR3 loop spans 16 amino acids. Per the germline V gene, CDR1 is SNHLY and CDR2 is FYNNEI. CDR3 DNA sequence: TGTGCCAGCAGTGGGTACAGGGGAAAGGCCAAAAACATTCAGTACTTC. Protein sequence: CASSGYRGKAKNIQYF.

The chain employs TRBV19 and TRBJ2-1; 11 nucleotides align to TRBD2. The trim removed 3 bases at V and 3 bases at J, leaving 10 bases unmatched. CDR3 length: 18 amino acids. CDR1 LNHDA and CDR2 SQIVND come from the germline V gene (reference sequence). The CDR3 coding sequence is TGTGCCAGTAGTATCCCTGGGATAGCGGGAGGGTTCTACAATGAGCAGTTCTTC. As protein: CASSIPGIAGGFYNEQFF.

The V gene is TRBV28, the J gene TRBJ1-2; 7 positions agree with TRBD1. The V gene's germline CDR1 is MDHEN and CDR2 SYDVKM. V was pared by 5 bases and J by 2 bases, with 11 bases of the junction left unmatched. The length of the CDR3 is 16 residues. The CDR3 loop is CASSPPTGAPNYGYTF. The DNA for the CDR3 is TGTGCCAGCAGTCCCCCAACAGGGGCACCAAACTATGGCTACACCTTC.

The chain combines TRBV19 with TRBJ1-1; D remains unclear. CDR3 length: 13 residues. V lost 9 bases to trimming and J lost 3 bases, with 14 bases between them. Germline lookup yields CDR1 LNHDA and CDR2 SQIVND (reference sequence). The CDR3 region is CASSWGGDTEAFF. For the CDR3, the DNA is TGTGCCAGCTCATGGGGTGGGGACACTGAAGCTTTCTTT.

The chain carries TRBV18 and TRBJ2-2; TRBD1 is a possible D gene (5 bases). The CDR3 is 15 amino acids. Germline V CDR1 and CDR2: KGHSH, LQKENI. Trimming left V 1 base short and J 3 bases short, with 9 bases between. The CDR3 reads CASSPRRTHTGELFF. DNA for the CDR3: TGTGCCAGCTCACCACGCAGGACACACACCGGGGAGCTGTTTTTT. Looking up the rest from reference TRBV18 and TRBJ2-2 gives the full variable domain: NAGVMQNPRHLVRRRGQEARLRCSPMKGHSHVYWYRQLPEEGLKFMVYLQKENIIDESGMPKERFSAEFPKEGPSILRIQQVVRGDSAAYFCASSPRRTHTGELFFGEGSRLTVL.

This chain uses TRBV7-9 with TRBJ2-7; maybe TRBD2 (6 bases). V gave up 2 bases and J gave up 1 base, with 12 bases separating them. Germline CDR1 and CDR2: SEHNR and FQNEAQ (reference sequence). The CDR3 extends over 15 amino acids. CDR3 bases: TGTGCCAGCAGCTTACTCCGGGACTCATCCTACGAGCAGTACTTC. Its protein is CASSLLRDSSYEQYF.